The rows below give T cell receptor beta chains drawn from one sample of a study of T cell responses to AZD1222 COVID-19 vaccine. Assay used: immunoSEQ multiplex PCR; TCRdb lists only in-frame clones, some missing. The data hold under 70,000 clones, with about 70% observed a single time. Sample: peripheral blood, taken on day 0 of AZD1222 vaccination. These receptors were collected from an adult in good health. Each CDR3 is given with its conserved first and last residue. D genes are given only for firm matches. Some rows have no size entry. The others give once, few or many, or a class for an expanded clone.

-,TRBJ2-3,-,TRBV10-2,CASSERDSYTDTQYF,TGCGCCAGCAGTGAACGGGACTCCTACACAGATACGCAGTATTTT
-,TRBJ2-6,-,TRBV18,CASSPKLKGSSGANVLTF,TGTGCCAGCTCACCAAAACTTAAGGGGAGCTCTGGGGCCAACGTCCTGACTTTC
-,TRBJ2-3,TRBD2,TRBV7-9,CASSAPSGGADTQYF,TGTGCCAGCAGCGCCCCTAGCGGGGGGGCAGATACGCAGTATTTT
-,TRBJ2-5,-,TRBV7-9,CASSPRDTLQETQYF,TGTGCCAGCAGCCCCCGGGACACATTACAAGAGACCCAGTACTTC
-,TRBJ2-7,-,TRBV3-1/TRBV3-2,CASSQGHESRQQYF,TGTGCCAGCAGCCAAGGACACGAATCTAGGCAGCAGTACTTC
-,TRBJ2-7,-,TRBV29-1,CSVEDRDLNYEQYF,TGCAGCGTTGAAGATCGAGACCTTAACTACGAGCAGTACTTC
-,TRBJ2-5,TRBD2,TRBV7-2,CASSSPSGGRETQYF,TGTGCCAGCAGCTCCCCTAGCGGGGGGAGGGAGACCCAGTACTTC
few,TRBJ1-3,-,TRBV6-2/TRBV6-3,CASSYRTTGRISGNTIYF,TGTGCCAGCAGTTACCGTACGACAGGACGAATCTCTGGAAACACCATATATTTT
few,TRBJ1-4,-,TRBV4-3,CASSQDGGGLDEKLFF,TGCGCCAGCAGCCAAGATGGAGGGGGTTTGGACGAAAAACTGTTTTTT
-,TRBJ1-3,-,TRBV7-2,CASSVAAGGNTIYF,TGTGCCAGCAGCGTAGCGGCCGGGGGAAACACCATATATTTT
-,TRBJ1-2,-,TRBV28,CASSLKYGYTF,TGTGCCAGCAGTCTTAAGTATGGCTACACCTTC
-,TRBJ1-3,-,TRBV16,CASSRRSTLSGNTIYF,TGTGCCAGCAGCCGGCGCAGCACGCTCTCTGGAAACACCATATATTTT
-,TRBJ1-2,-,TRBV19,CASSTAGASNYGYTF,TGTGCCAGTAGTACCGCAGGAGCTTCTAACTATGGCTACACCTTC
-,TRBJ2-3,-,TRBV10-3,CAINGDADTQYF,TGTGCCATCAACGGGGACGCAGATACGCAGTATTTT
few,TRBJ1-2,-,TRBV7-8,CASSPSDGDYGYTF,TGTGCCAGCAGCCCCTCGGATGGAGACTATGGCTACACCTTC
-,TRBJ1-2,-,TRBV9,CASSVDQGSYGYTF,TGTGCCAGCAGCGTAGATCAGGGATCCTATGGCTACACCTTC
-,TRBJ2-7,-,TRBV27,CASNRVPPYEQYF,TGTGCCAGCAACAGGGTTCCCCCTTACGAGCAGTACTTC
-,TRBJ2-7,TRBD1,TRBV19,CASGTESSYEQYF,TGTGCCAGCGGGACAGAAAGCTCCTACGAGCAGTACTTC
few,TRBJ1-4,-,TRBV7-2,CASSSQETNEKLFF,TGTGCCAGCAGCTCGCAGGAAACTAATGAAAAACTGTTTTTT
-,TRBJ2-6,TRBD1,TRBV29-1,CSVDDRGFSGANVLTF,TGCAGCGTTGATGACAGGGGGTTTTCTGGGGCCAACGTCCTGACTTTC